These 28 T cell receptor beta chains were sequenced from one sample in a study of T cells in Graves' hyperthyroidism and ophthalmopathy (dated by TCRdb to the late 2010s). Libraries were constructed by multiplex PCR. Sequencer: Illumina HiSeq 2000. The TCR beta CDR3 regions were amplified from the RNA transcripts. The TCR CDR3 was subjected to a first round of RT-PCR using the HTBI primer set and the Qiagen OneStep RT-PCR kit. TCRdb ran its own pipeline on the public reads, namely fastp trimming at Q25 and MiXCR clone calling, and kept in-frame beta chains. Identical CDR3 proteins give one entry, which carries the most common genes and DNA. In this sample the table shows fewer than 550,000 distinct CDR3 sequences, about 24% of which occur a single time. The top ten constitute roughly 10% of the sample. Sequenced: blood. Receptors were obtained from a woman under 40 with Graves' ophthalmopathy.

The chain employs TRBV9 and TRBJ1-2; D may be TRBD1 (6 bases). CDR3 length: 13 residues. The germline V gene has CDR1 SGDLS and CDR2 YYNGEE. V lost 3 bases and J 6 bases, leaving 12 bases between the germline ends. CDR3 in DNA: TGTGCCAGCAGCGCCGGACAGCTAGATGGCTACACCTTC. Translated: CASSAGQLDGYTF.

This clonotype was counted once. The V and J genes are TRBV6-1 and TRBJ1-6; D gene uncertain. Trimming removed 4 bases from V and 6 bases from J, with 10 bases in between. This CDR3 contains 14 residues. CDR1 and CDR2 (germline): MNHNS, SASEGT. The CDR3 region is CASSAGWVNSPLHF. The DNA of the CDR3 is TGTGCCAGCAGTGCTGGATGGGTTAATTCACCCCTCCACTTT.

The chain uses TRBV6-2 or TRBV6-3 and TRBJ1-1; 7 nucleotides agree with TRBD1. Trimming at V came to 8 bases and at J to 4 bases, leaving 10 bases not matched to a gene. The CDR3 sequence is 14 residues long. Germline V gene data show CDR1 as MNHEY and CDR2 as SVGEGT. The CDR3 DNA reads TGTGCCAGCTCAGGGGGGGGCGTTGGCACTGAAGCTTTCTTT. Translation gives CASSGGGVGTEAFF.

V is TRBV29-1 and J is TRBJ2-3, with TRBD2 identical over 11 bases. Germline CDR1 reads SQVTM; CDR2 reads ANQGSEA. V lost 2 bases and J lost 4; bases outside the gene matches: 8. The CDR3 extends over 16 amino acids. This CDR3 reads CSVELAGGSIADTQYF. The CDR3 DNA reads TGCAGCGTTGAACTAGCGGGGGGTTCTATAGCAGATACGCAGTATTTT.

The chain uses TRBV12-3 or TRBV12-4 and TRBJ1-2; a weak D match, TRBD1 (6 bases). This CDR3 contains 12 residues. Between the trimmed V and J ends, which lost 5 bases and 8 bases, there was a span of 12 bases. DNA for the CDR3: TGTGCCAGCAGTGACAGGTTGGACGGCTACACCTTC. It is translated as CASSDRLDGYTF.

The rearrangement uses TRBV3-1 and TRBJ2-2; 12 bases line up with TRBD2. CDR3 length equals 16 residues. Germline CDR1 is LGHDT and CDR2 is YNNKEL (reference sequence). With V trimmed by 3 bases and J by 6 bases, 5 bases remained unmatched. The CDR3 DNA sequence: TGTGCCAGCAGCCATCTAGCGGGGGGGCCAGCCGGGGAGCTGTTTTTT. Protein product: CASSHLAGGPAGELFF.

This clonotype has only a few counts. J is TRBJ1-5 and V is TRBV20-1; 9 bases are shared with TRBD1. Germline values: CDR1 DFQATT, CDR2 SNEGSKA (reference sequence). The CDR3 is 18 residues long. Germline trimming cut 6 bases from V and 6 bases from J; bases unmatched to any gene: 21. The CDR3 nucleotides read TGCAGTGCGAACCGGGACAGGGAAACTCTGGGGCTAGGTCAGCCCCAGCATTTT. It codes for CSANRDRETLGLGQPQHF.

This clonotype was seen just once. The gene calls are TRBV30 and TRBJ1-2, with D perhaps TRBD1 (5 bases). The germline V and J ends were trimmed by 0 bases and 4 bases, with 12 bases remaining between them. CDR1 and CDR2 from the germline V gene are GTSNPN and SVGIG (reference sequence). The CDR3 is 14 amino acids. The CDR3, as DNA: TGTGCCTGGAGTGTACGACCAGGGATCTATGGCTACACCTTC. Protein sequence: CAWSVRPGIYGYTF.

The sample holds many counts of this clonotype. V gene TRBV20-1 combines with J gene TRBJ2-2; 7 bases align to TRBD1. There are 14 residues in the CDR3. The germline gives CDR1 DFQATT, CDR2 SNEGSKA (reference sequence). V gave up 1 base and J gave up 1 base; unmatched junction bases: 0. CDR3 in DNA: TGCAGTGCTAGAGGGACAGGGAACACCGGGGAGCTGTTTTTT. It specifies CSARGTGNTGELFF.

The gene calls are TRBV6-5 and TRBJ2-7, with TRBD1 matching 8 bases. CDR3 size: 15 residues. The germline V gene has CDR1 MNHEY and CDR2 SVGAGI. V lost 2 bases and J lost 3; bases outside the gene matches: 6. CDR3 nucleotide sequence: TGTGCCAGCAGTTACCTCCCAGGGGGCTACTACGAGCAGTACTTC. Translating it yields CASSYLPGGYYEQYF.

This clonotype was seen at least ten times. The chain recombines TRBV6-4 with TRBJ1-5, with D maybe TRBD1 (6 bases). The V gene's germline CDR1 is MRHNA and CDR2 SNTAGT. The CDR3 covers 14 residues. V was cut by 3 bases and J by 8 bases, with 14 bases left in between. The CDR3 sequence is CASSEQGGGKPQHF. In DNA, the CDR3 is TGTGCCAGCAGTGAACAGGGTGGAGGAAAGCCCCAGCATTTT.

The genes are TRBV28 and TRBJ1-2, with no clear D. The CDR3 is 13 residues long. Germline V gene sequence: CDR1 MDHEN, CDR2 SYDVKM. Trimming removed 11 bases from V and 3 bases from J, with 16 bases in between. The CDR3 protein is CAARDFGDYGYTF. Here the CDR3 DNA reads TGTGCCGCGCGCGACTTTGGCGACTATGGCTACACCTTC.

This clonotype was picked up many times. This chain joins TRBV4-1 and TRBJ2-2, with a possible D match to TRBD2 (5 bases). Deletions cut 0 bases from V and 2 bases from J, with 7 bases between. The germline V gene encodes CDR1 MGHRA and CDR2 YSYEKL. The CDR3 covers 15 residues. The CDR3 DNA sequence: TGCGCCAGCAGCCAAGAACGGGGTAACACCGGGGAGCTGTTTTTT. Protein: CASSQERGNTGELFF.

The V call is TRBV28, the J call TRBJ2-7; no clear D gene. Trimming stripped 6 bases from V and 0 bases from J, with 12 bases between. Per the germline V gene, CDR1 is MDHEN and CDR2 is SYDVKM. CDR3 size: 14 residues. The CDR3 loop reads CASRTTLPSYEQYF. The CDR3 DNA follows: TGTGCCAGCAGGACGACCCTACCCTCCTACGAGCAGTACTTC. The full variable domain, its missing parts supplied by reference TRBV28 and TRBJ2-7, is DVKVTQSSRYLVKRTGEKVFLECVQDMDHENMFWYRQDPGLGLRLIYFSYDVKMKEKGDIPEGYSVSREKKERFSLILESASTNQTSMYLCASRTTLPSYEQYFGPGTRLTVT.

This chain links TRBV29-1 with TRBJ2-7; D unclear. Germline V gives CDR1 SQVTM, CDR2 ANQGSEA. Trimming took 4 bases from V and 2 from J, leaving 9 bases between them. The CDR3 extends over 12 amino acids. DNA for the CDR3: TGCAGCGTTGTCCGTGGAACCTACGAGCAGTACGTC. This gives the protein CSVVRGTYEQYV.

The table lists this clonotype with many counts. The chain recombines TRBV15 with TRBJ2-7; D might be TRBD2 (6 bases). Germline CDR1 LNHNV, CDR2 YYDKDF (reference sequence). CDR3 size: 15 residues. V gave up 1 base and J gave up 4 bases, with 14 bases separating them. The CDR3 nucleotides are TGTGCCACCAGCAGAGTCTCCGGACTATCTTACGAGCAGTACTTC. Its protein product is CATSRVSGLSYEQYF.

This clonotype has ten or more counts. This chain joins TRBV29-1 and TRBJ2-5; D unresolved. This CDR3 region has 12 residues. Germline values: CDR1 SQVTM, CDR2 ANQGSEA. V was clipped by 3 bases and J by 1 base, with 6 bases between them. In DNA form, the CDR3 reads TGCAGCGTTGATAGGGCCCAAGAGACCCAGTACTTC. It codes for CSVDRAQETQYF.

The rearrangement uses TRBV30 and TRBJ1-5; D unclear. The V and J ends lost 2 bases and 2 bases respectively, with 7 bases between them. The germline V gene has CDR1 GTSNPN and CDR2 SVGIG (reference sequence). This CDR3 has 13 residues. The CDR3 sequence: CAWSPQGNQPQHF. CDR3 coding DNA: TGTGCCTGGAGTCCACAAGGCAATCAGCCCCAGCATTTT.

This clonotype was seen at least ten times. The CDR3 region is CASSEDGGGTEAFF. CDR3 bases: TGTGCCAGCAGTGAAGACGGGGGGGGCACTGAAGCTTTCTTT. The rearrangement joins TRBV6-1 to TRBJ1-1; possible D gene TRBD1, 5 bases. The length of the CDR3 is 14 residues. V was trimmed by 1 base and J by 4 bases, leaving 10 bases between them. From germline, CDR1 is MNHNS and CDR2 SASEGT.

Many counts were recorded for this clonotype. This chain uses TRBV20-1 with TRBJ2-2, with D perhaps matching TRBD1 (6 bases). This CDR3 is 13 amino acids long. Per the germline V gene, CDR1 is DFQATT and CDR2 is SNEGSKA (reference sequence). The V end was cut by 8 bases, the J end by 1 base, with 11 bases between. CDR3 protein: CSTGHKNTGELFF. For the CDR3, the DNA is TGCAGTACGGGACACAAGAACACCGGGGAGCTGTTTTTT.

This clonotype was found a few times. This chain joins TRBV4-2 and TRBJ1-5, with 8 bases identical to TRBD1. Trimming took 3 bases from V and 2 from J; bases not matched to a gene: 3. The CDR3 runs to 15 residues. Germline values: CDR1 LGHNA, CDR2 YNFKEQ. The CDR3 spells CASSHDRGRNQPQHF. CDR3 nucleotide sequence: TGTGCCAGCAGCCATGACAGGGGTCGCAATCAGCCCCAGCATTTT.

The CDR3 sequence is CASSPRRQETQYF. CDR3 sequence (DNA): TGTGCCAGCTCCCCGAGGAGACAAGAGACCCAGTACTTC. The chain links TRBV18 to TRBJ2-5; D remains unclear. CDR1 is KGHSH, CDR2 LQKENI, per germline. V dropped 6 bases and J dropped 2 bases, with 10 bases sitting between them. CDR3 size: 13 residues.

The CDR3 is CASSPGGRGLAKNIQYF. For the CDR3, the DNA is TGTGCCAGCAGTCCCGGTGGGAGGGGATTAGCCAAAAACATTCAGTACTTC. The rearrangement uses TRBV27 and TRBJ2-4; 7 bases are shared with TRBD2. The CDR3 runs 17 residues. The V gene's germline CDR1 is MNHEY and CDR2 SMNVEV (reference sequence). V gave up 5 bases and J gave up 0 bases; unmatched junction bases: 10.

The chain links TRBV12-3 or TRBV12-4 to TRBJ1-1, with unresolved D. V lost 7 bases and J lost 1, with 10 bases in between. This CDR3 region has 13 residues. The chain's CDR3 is CASTNWANTEAFF. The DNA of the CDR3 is TGTGCCAGCACCAATTGGGCGAACACTGAAGCTTTCTTT.

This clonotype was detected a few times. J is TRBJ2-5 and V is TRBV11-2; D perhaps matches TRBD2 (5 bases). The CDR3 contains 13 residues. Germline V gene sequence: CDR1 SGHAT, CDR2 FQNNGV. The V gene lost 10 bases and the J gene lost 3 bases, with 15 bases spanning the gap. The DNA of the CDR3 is TGTGCCACAACGAGGGCGTCAAAAGAGACCCAGTACTTC. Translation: CATTRASKETQYF.

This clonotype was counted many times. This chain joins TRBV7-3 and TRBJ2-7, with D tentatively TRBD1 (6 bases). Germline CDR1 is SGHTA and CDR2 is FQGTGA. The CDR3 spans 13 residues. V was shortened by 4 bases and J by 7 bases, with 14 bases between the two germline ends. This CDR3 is CASSYGDDREQYF. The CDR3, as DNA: TGTGCCAGCAGCTACGGAGACGACAGGGAGCAGTACTTC.

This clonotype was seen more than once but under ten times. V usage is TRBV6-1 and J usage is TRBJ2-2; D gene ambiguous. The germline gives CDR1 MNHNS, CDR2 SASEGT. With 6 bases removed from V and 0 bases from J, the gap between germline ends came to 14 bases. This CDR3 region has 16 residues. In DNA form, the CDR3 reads TGTGCCAGCAGCTCACAGAGACGGACGAACACCGGGGAGCTGTTTTTT. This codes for CASSSQRRTNTGELFF.

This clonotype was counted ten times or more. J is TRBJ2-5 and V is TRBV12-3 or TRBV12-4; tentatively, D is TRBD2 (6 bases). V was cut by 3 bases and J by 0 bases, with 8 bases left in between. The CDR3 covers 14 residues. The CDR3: CASSFGGYQETQYF. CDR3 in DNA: TGTGCCAGCAGTTTCGGGGGTTACCAAGAGACCCAGTACTTC.